The T cell receptor beta chain described here comes from a study of siplizumab effects on memory and regulatory T cells. Assay: immunoSEQ multiplex PCR; the TCRdb copy retains only in-frame clones and omits some. The sample lists about 94,000 clones, around 94% seen once, with roughly 0.3% in the top ten. This CDR3 has 14 amino acids. Germline V gives CDR1 MGHRA, CDR2 YSYEKL. Trimming stripped 2 bases from V and 4 bases from J, with 10 bases between. Sequencing input: non-Treg CD4+ T cells sorted from blood. This clonotype was obtained from a human donor in good health. The V and J genes are TRBV4-1 and TRBJ2-3, with unresolved D. The CDR3 nucleotides are TGCGCCAGCAGCCAAACAGAGTTTTCAGATACGCAGTATTTT. As protein: CASSQTEFSDTQYF.